The rows below give T cell receptor beta chains drawn from one sample of a study of blood T cell repertoires in COVID-19. Measured with immunoSEQ multiplex PCR; TCRdb has only the in-frame clones, and not every one. This repertoire shows around 280,000 clones, roughly nine tenths found once; its top ten account for approximately 10%. Sequencing was done on a sample of peripheral blood. The receptors come from a woman aged 25 to 39 with COVID-19, enrolled during active disease. Both conserved end residues are part of each CDR3. A D gene is named only where the DNA matches it firmly. Expanded clones are given a class, and other clones once, few, many or no size at all.

j_gene	abundance	d_gene	len	v_gene	CDR3aa	CDR3nt
TRBJ1-5	NA	NA	13	TRBV27	CASSYLWSQPQHF	TGTGCCAGCAGTTATCTGTGGAGCCAGCCCCAGCATTTT
TRBJ1-5	NA	TRBD1	13	TRBV2	CASSFDRDQPQHF	TGTGCCAGCAGTTTCGACAGGGATCAGCCCCAGCATTTT
TRBJ2-1	NA	NA	12	TRBV7-9	CASSPHLNEQFF	TGTGCCAGCAGCCCACATCTTAATGAGCAGTTCTTC
TRBJ1-4	NA	NA	15	TRBV5-1	CASSFGSGSGEKLFF	TGCGCCAGCAGCTTCGGTTCCGGGTCGGGGGAAAAACTGTTTTTT
TRBJ1-1	NA	NA	15	TRBV6-5	CASMLGGSPGHEAFF	TGTGCCAGCATGCTCGGTGGGTCACCGGGTCACGAAGCTTTCTTT
TRBJ2-3	NA	NA	17	TRBV5-1	CASSWARTATSTDTQYF	TGCGCCAGCAGCTGGGCAAGGACAGCCACATCCACAGATACGCAGTATTTT
TRBJ1-2	NA	NA	13	TRBV16	CASSPTQGYGYTF	TGTGCCAGCAGCCCAACGCAGGGCTATGGCTACACCTTC
TRBJ2-5	once	NA	15	TRBV11-3	CASSLVPGTRETQYF	TGTGCCAGCAGCTTAGTCCCGGGTACCCGGGAGACCCAGTACTTC
TRBJ1-4	NA	TRBD1	14	TRBV6-6	CASTTRTGEEKLFF	TGTGCCAGCACCACCCGGACAGGGGAAGAAAAACTGTTTTTT
TRBJ1-2	NA	TRBD1	14	TRBV28	CASSPPGTGYGYTF	TGTGCCAGCAGCCCCCCCGGGACAGGGTATGGCTACACCTTC
TRBJ2-5	NA	TRBD2	17	TRBV5-1	CASSLAALAGVRETQYF	TGCGCCAGCAGCTTGGCCGCGCTAGCGGGGGTGCGGGAGACCCAGTACTTC
TRBJ2-5	once	NA	15	TRBV5-1	CASSSYWTGKETQYF	TGCGCCAGCAGCTCCTACTGGACGGGGAAAGAGACCCAGTACTTC
TRBJ1-2	NA	NA	15	TRBV7-9	CASSLGRDTRHGYTF	TGTGCCAGCAGCTTAGGAAGGGACACTCGTCATGGCTACACCTTC
TRBJ1-2	NA	NA	17	TRBV11-2	CASSLVIRALPVDGYTF	TGTGCCAGCAGCTTAGTCATCAGGGCCCTTCCAGTCGATGGCTACACCTTC
TRBJ1-2	NA	TRBD1	15	TRBV19	CASKGTGANFYGYTF	TGTGCCAGTAAGGGGACAGGAGCTAATTTCTATGGCTACACCTTC
TRBJ2-5	NA	TRBD2	14	TRBV24-1	CATSGGLDQETQYF	TGTGCCACCAGTGGGGGACTAGACCAAGAGACCCAGTACTTC
TRBJ1-1	NA	NA	17	TRBV5-6	CASSFASVQGKGTEAFF	TGTGCCAGCAGCTTTGCCTCTGTACAGGGTAAGGGCACTGAAGCTTTCTTT
TRBJ2-6	NA	TRBD2	18	TRBV10-3	CAISPGLAGDSGANVLTF	TGTGCCATCAGTCCTGGACTAGCGGGGGATTCTGGGGCCAACGTCCTGACTTTC
TRBJ2-2	once	TRBD2	15	TRBV10-1	CASRAGGPGAGELFF	TGCGCCAGCCGAGCGGGGGGGCCTGGGGCCGGGGAGCTGTTTTTT
TRBJ1-5	once	NA	17	TRBV6-1	CASSEPSTAYSNQPQHF	TGTGCCAGCAGTGAGCCATCGACAGCTTATAGCAATCAGCCCCAGCATTTT
TRBJ1-2	once	NA	13	TRBV7-2	CASSFTGFYGYTF	TGTGCCAGCAGCTTTACAGGATTCTATGGCTACACCTTC
TRBJ1-2	NA	TRBD1	15	TRBV10-1	CASSPGQASRYGYTF	TGCGCCAGCAGTCCGGGACAGGCGTCGAGGTATGGCTACACCTTC
TRBJ1-4	NA	TRBD1	16	TRBV6-2/TRBV6-3	CASSSSPGQSNEKLFF	TGTGCCAGCAGTTCGTCACCGGGACAGTCTAATGAAAAACTGTTTTTT
TRBJ1-5	once	TRBD1	14	TRBV7-2	CASSSGQGYQPQHF	TGTGCCAGCAGCTCGGGACAGGGCTATCAGCCCCAGCATTTT
TRBJ2-7	NA	TRBD1	14	TRBV9	CASSRGQGNYEQYF	TGTGCCAGCAGCCGGGGACAGGGTAACTACGAGCAGTACTTC
TRBJ2-5	NA	TRBD2	18	TRBV2	CASSDGRASGGWGETQYF	TGTGCCAGCAGTGACGGAAGGGCTAGCGGGGGTTGGGGGGAGACCCAGTACTTC
TRBJ1-4	NA	TRBD1	14	TRBV6-6	CATQGDRAREKLFF	TGTGCCACCCAGGGGGACAGGGCTAGGGAAAAACTGTTTTTT
TRBJ1-2	once	NA	14	TRBV30	CAWSLRGDSYGYTF	TGTGCCTGGAGTCTCCGGGGGGATAGCTATGGCTACACCTTC
TRBJ2-3	few	TRBD1	16	TRBV27	CASTEAGQGLADTQYF	TGTGCCAGCACCGAAGCGGGACAGGGGTTGGCAGATACGCAGTATTTT
TRBJ1-5	NA	TRBD1	17	TRBV18	CASSPRDRKNSNQPQHF	TGTGCCAGCTCACCACGGGACAGAAAGAATAGCAATCAGCCCCAGCATTTT
TRBJ2-5	NA	TRBD2	17	TRBV11-2	CASRGTSGGFFQETQYF	TGTGCCAGCAGGGGGACTAGCGGGGGGTTCTTCCAAGAGACCCAGTACTTC
TRBJ2-7	NA	NA	13	TRBV5-5	CASSLERAYEQYF	TGTGCCAGCAGCTTGGAGAGGGCCTACGAGCAGTACTTC
TRBJ1-6	NA	TRBD1	15	TRBV7-6	CASSLVGQNNSPLHF	TGTGCCAGCAGCTTAGTGGGACAGAATAATTCACCCCTCCACTTT
TRBJ1-2	once	NA	14	TRBV5-1	CASSLHPTGYGYTF	TGCGCCAGCAGCTTGCATCCAACCGGCTATGGCTACACCTTC
TRBJ1-1	NA	TRBD1	15	TRBV6-4	CASSEETGPEREAFF	TGTGCCAGCAGTGAAGAGACAGGGCCCGAACGGGAAGCTTTCTTT
TRBJ2-7	NA	TRBD1	13	TRBV6-5	CASKDRASYEQYF	TGTGCCAGCAAGGACAGGGCCTCCTACGAGCAGTACTTC
TRBJ1-5	NA	NA	13	TRBV6-5	CASTPGGGQPQHF	TGTGCCAGCACCCCAGGTGGTGGTCAGCCCCAGCATTTT
TRBJ2-3	NA	NA	14	TRBV10-1	CASSEGSPMPTQYF	TGCGCCAGCAGTGAGGGTAGCCCGATGCCGACGCAGTATTTT
TRBJ2-7	NA	TRBD2	12	TRBV7-9	CASSGLAGGQYF	TGTGCCAGCAGTGGACTAGCGGGTGGGCAGTACTTC
TRBJ2-7	NA	NA	14	TRBV19	CASTGKGGNDEQYF	TGTGCCAGTACGGGGAAAGGTGGTAATGACGAGCAGTACTTC
TRBJ1-4	NA	TRBD1	15	TRBV4-2	CASSQKGQGDEKLFF	TGTGCCAGCAGCCAAAAGGGACAGGGGGATGAAAAACTGTTTTTT
TRBJ2-3	NA	NA	14	TRBV5-1	CASSLWTSTDTQYF	TGCGCCAGCAGCTTGTGGACTAGCACAGATACGCAGTATTTT
TRBJ2-3	NA	NA	18	TRBV21-1	CASSPRGPSGNSTDTQYF	TGTGCCAGCAGCCCCCGAGGGCCTAGCGGGAATAGCACAGATACGCAGTATTTT